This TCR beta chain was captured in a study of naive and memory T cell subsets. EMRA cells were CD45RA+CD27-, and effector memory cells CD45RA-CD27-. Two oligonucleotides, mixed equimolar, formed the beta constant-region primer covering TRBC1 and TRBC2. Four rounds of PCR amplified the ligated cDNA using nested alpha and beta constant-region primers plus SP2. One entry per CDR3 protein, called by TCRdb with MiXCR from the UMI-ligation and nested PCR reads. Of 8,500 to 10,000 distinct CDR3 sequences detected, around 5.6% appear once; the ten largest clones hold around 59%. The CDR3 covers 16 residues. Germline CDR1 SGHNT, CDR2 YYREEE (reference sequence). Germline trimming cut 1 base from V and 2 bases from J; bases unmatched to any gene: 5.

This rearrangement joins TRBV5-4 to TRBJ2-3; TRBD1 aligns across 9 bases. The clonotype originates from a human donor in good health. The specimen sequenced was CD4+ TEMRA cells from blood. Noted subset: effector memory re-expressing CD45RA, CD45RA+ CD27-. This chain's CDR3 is CASSLFGTGTTDTQYF. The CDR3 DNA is TGTGCCAGCAGCTTGTTCGGGACAGGGACCACAGATACGCAGTATTTT.